The T cell receptor (beta chain) described here comes from a study of identical twins. CDR1 PRHDT and CDR2 FYEKMQ come from the germline V gene (reference sequence). V was shortened by 5 bases and J by 6 bases, with 17 bases between the two germline ends. The CDR3 covers 15 residues. A universal primer binding site was introduced by template switching. The final cDNA contained unique molecular identifiers. TCRdb recomputed calls from the 5' RACE reads with MiXCR, one row per CDR3 protein. The table records hundreds of thousands of distinct CDR3 sequences, 18% of them present only once. This clonotype was observed a few times. What it binds is unknown. Overall study results and limits: Carriage of fewer insertions was seen in abundant cord blood beta clonotypes, whereas memory repertoires showed none. In drawing conclusions, the study used cross-sectional statistical analysis and did not follow the same donors.

This sample was shared with a second study, whose subject was T cells expressing NK-cell markers. That paper states: One of eight sequenced donors was HCMV-seronegative; the other seven were seropositive.

This chain links TRBV13 with TRBJ1-5, with D unclear. Sequencing was done on a sample of PBMCs. The origin of this receptor is a woman aged 18-29 years in good health. The CDR3 spells CASSGGGRAGQPQHF. The CDR3 DNA reads TGTGCCAGCAGCGGTGGAGGTCGAGCGGGTCAGCCCCAGCATTTT. Full variable domain (rest looked up from reference TRBV13 and TRBJ1-5): AAGVIQSPRHLIKEKRETATLKCYPIPRHDTVYWYQQGPGQDPQFLISFYEKMQSDKGSIPDRFSAQQFSDYHSELNMSSLELGDSALYFCASSGGGRAGQPQHFGDGTRLSIL.